This TCR beta chain was recovered during a study of T cells after yellow fever vaccination. Overall study results and limits: Weaker overall was a secondary response that nonetheless peaked faster, on day 5 versus 15.

This clonotype came up many times. The antigen is not known. TCRdb redid the calling of the 5' RACE reads with MiXCR, one entry per CDR3 protein. Counted here are under 600,000 distinct CDR3 sequences, just over 20% occurring once; the ten biggest clones make up less than 20%. CDR1 is WSHSY, CDR2 SAAADI, per germline. V lost 0 bases and J lost 2, with 8 bases in between. The CDR3 runs 14 residues. The source material was PBMCs, sampled approximately 22 days after the first yellow fever vaccination. This sequence originates from a man younger than 35 who received the YFV17D yellow fever vaccine. The chain links TRBV10-2 to TRBJ2-7, with D tentatively TRBD1 (5 bases). The chain's CDR3 is CASSESWGPYEQYF. The CDR3 DNA reads TGCGCCAGCAGTGAGTCGTGGGGCCCCTACGAGCAGTACTTC.